This T cell receptor (beta chain) stems from a study of T cells in Graves' hyperthyroidism and ophthalmopathy. This CDR3 is built from 15 residues. V lost 4 bases and J lost 6; bases outside the gene matches: 11. CDR1 is SGHAT, CDR2 FQNNGV, per germline. Amplified TCR beta CDR3 regions came from RNA transcripts. A set of HTBI primers served as the primers for a first-round RT-PCR of the TCR CDR3. In TCRdb, the multiplex PCR reads were re-called with MiXCR into one record per CDR3 protein. The sample has over 250,000 distinct CDR3 sequences; approximately 15% are singletons. This sequence joins TRBV11-2 and TRBJ1-1; TRBD1 agrees at 7 bases. The sequenced sample was blood. The origin of this receptor is an older woman with Graves' ophthalmopathy. CDR3 sequence: CASSSEITGEPEAFF. CDR3 DNA sequence: TGTGCCAGCAGCTCGGAGATCACAGGGGAACCTGAAGCTTTCTTT.